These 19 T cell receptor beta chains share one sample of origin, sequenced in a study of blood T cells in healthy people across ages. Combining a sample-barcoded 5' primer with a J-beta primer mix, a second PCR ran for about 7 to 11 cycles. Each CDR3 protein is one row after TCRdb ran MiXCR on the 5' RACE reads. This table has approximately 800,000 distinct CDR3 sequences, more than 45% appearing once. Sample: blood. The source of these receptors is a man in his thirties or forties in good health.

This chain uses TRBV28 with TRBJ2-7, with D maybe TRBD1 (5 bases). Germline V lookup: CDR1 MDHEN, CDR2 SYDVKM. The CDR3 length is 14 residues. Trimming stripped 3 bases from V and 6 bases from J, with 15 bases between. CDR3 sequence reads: CASSFLLQTGEQYF. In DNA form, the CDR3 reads TGTGCCAGCAGTTTCCTCCTCCAAACAGGCGAGCAGTACTTC. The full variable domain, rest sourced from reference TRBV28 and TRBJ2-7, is DVKVTQSSRYLVKRTGEKVFLECVQDMDHENMFWYRQDPGLGLRLIYFSYDVKMKEKGDIPEGYSVSREKKERFSLILESASTNQTSMYLCASSFLLQTGEQYFGPGTRLTVT.

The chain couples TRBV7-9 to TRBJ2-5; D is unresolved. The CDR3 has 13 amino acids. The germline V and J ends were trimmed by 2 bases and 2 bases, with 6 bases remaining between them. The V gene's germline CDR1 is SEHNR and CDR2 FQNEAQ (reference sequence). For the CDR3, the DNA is TGTGCCAGCAGCTTAACACAGCAAGAGACCCAGTACTTC. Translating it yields CASSLTQQETQYF.

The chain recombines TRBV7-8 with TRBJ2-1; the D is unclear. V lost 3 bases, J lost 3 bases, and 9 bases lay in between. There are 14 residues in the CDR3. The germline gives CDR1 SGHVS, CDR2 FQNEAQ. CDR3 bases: TGTGCCAGCAGCTTCGGTGTTGACTACAATGAGCAGTTCTTC. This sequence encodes CASSFGVDYNEQFF.

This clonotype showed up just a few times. CDR3 protein: CASSLAGTGNEQYF. Here the CDR3 DNA reads TGTGCCAGCAGCTTAGCCGGGACAGGGAACGAGCAGTACTTC. The chain joins TRBV7-9 to TRBJ2-7, with 9 bases matching TRBD1. Looked up from germline, CDR1 is SEHNR and CDR2 is FQNEAQ (reference sequence). CDR3 length: 14 residues. V dropped 0 bases and J dropped 5; count of bases not matched to a gene: 2.

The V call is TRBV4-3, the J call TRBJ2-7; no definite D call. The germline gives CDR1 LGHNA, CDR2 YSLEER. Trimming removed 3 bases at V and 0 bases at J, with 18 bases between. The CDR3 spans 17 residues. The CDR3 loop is CASSHGRTGVFSYEQYF. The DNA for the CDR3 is TGCGCCAGCAGCCACGGTAGAACTGGCGTATTCTCCTACGAGCAGTACTTC.

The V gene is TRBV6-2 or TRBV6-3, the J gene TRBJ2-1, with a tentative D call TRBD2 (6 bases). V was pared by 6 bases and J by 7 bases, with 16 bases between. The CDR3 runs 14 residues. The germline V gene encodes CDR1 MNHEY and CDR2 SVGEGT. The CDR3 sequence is CASRLSGTPNEQFF. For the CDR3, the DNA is TGTGCCAGCAGACTTTCCGGGACTCCAAATGAGCAGTTCTTC.

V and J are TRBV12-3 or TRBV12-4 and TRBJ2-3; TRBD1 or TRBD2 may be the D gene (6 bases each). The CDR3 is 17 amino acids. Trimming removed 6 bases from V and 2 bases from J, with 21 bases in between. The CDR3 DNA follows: TGTGCCAGCAGCCCTCATAGGGGGGAAACAAACACAGATACGCAGTATTTT. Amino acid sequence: CASSPHRGETNTDTQYF.

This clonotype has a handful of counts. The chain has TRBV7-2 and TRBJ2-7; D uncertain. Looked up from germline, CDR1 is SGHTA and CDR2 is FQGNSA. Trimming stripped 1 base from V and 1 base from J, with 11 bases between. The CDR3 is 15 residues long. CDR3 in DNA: TGTGCCAGCAGCTTAGGGGCAGTCTATTCCTACGAGCAGTACTTC. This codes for CASSLGAVYSYEQYF.

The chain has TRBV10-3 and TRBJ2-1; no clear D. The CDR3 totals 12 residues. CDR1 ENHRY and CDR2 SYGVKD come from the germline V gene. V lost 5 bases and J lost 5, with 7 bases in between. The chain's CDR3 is CAISIDDNEQFF. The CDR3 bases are TGTGCCATCAGTATCGATGACAATGAGCAGTTCTTC.

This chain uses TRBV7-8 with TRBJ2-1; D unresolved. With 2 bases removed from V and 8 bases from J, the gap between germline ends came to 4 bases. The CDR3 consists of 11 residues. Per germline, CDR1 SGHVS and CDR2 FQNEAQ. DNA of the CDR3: TGTGCCAGCAGCTTATACCATGAGCAGTTCTTC. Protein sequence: CASSLYHEQFF.

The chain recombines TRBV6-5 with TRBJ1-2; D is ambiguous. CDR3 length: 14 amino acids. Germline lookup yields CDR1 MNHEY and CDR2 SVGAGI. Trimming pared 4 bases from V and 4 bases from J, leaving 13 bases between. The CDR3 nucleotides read TGTGCCAGCAGTTCGACCCTTGGACCCTATGGCTACACCTTC. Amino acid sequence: CASSSTLGPYGYTF.

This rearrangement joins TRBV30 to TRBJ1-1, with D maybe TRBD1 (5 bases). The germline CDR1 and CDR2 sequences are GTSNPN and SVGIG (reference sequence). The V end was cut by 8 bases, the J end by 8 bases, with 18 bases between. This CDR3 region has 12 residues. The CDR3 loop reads CAGAFPRPEAFF. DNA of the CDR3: TGTGCCGGGGCTTTCCCCAGGCCCGAAGCTTTCTTT.

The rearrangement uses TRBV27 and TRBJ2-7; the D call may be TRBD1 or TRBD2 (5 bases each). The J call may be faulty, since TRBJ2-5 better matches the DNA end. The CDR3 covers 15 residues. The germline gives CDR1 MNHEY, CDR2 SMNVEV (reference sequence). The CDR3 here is CASSVTGIGVETQYF. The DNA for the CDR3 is TGTGCCAGCAGTGTGACCGGGATAGGGGTAGAGACCCAGTACTTC.

The CDR3 loop is CASSQRLGGYEQYF. The CDR3 region has the DNA TGCGCCAGCAGCCAACGGCTCGGGGGATACGAGCAGTACTTC. The rearrangement links TRBV4-3 to TRBJ2-7; perhaps TRBD2 as D (6 bases). The length of the CDR3 is 14 residues. Germline values: CDR1 LGHNA, CDR2 YSLEER. Trimming stripped 2 bases from V and 4 bases from J, with 12 bases between.

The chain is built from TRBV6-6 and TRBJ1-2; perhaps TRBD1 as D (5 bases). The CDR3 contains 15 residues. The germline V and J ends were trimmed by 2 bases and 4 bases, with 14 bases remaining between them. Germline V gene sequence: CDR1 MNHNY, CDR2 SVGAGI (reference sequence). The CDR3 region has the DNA TGTGCCAGCAGTTACGGGGCAGGTCGAGGCTATGGCTACACCTTC. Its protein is CASSYGAGRGYGYTF.

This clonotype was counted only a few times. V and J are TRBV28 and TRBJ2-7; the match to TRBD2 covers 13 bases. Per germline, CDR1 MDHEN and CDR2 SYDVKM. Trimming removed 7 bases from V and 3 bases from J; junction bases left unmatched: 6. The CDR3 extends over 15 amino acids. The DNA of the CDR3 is TGTGCCAGCACTCATCGGACTAGCGGGAGCTACGAGCAGTACTTC. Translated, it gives CASTHRTSGSYEQYF.

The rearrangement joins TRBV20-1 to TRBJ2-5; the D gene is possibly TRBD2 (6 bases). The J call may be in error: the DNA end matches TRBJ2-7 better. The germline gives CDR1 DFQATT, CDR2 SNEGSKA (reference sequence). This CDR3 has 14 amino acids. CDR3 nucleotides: TGCAGTGCTAGATCCCTAGGAGGGGTTCCCGAGCAGTACTTC. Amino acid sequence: CSARSLGGVPEQYF.

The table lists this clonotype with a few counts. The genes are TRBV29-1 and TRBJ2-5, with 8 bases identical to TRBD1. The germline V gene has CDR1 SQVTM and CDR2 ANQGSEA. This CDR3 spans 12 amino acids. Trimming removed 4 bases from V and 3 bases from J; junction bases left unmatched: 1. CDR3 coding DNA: TGCAGCGTTGGACAGGGGAAAGAGACCCAGTACTTC. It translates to CSVGQGKETQYF.

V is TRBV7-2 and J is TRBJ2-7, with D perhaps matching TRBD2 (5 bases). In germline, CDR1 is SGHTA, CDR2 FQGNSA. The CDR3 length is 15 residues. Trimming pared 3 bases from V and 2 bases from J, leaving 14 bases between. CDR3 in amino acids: CASSLAASGAYEQYF. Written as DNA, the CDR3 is TGTGCCAGCAGCTTGGCGGCCTCCGGGGCCTACGAGCAGTACTTC.